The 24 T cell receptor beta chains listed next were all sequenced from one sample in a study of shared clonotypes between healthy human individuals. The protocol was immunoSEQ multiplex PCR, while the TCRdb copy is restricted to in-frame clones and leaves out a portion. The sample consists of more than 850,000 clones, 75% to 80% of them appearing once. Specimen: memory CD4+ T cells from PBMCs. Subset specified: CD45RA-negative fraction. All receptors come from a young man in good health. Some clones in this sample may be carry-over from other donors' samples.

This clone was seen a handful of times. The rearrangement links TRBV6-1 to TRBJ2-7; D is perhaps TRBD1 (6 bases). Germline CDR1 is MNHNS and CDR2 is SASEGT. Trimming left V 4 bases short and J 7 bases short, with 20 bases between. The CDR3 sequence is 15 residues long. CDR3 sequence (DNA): TGTGCCAGCAGTGTGACAGGTACCTTACGTCAGGAGCAGTACTTC. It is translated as CASSVTGTLRQEQYF.

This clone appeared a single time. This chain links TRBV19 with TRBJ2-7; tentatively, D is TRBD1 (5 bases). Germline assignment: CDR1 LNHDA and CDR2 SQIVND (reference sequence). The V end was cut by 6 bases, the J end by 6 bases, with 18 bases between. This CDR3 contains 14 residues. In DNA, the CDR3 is TGTGCCAGTAGACCTCTGACAGTACCCGGCGAGCAGTACTTC. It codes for CASRPLTVPGEQYF. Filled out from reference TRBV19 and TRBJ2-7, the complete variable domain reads DGGITQSPKYLFRKEGQNVTLSCEQNLNHDAMYWYRQDPGQGLRLIYYSQIVNDFQKGDIAEGYSVSREKKESFPLTVTSAQKNPTAFYLCASRPLTVPGEQYFGPGTRLTVT.

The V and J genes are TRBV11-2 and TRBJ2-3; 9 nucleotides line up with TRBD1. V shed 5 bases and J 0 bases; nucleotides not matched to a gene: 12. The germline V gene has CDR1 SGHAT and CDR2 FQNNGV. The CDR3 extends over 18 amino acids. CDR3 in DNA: TGTGCCAGCAGCCCGCGGGACAGGGTAGGAACTAGCACAGATACGCAGTATTTT. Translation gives CASSPRDRVGTSTDTQYF.

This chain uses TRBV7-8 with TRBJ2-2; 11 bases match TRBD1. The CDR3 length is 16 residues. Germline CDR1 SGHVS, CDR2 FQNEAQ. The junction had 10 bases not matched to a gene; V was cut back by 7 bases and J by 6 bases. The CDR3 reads CASTHPRGQGAGELFF. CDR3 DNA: TGTGCCAGCACCCATCCGAGGGGACAGGGGGCCGGGGAGCTGTTTTTT.

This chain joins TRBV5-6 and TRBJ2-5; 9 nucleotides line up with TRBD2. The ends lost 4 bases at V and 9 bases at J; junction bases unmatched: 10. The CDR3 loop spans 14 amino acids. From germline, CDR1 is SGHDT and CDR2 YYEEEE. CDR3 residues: CASSAGLARDSQYF. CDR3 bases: TGTGCCAGCAGCGCTGGACTAGCGCGGGACTCCCAGTACTTC. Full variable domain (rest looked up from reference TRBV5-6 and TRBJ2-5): DAGVTQSPTHLIKTRGQQVTLRCSPKSGHDTVSWYQQALGQGPQFIFQYYEEEERQRGNFPDRFSGHQFPNYSSELNVNALLLGDSALYLCASSAGLARDSQYFGPGTRLLVL.

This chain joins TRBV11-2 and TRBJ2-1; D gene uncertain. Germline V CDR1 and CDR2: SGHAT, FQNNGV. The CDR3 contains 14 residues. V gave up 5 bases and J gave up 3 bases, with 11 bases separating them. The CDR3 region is CASSPSLVYNEQFF. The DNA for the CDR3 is TGTGCCAGCAGCCCCTCACTGGTCTACAATGAGCAGTTCTTC. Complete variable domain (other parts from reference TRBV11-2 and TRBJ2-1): EAGVAQSPRYKIIEKRQSVAFWCNPISGHATLYWYQQILGQGPKLLIQFQNNGVVDDSQLPKDRFSAERLKGVDSTLKIQPAKLEDSAVYLCASSPSLVYNEQFFGPGTRLTVL.

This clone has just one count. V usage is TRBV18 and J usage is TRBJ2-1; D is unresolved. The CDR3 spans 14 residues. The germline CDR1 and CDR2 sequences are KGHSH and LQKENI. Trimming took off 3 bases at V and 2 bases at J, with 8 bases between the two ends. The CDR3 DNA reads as TGTGCCAGCTCACCGTCGACGGCCTACAATGAGCAGTTCTTC. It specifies CASSPSTAYNEQFF.

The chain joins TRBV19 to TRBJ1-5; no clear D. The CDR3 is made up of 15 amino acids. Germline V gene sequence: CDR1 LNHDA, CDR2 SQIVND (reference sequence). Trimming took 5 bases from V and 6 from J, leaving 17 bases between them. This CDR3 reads CASSVETNTGQPQHF. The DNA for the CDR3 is TGTGCCAGTAGTGTTGAGACGAATACTGGTCAGCCCCAGCATTTT.

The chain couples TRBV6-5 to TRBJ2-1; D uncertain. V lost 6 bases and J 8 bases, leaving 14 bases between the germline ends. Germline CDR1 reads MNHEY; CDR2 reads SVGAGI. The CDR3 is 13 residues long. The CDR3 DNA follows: TGTGCCAGCAGGACCAGGTTTCACGATGAGCAGTTCTTC. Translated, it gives CASRTRFHDEQFF.

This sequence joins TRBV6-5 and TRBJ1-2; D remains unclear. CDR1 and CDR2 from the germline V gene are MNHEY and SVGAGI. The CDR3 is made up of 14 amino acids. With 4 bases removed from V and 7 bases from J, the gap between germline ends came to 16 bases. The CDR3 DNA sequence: TGTGCCAGCAGTTCGATACAAGGCCGGGGTGGCTACACCTTC. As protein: CASSSIQGRGGYTF.

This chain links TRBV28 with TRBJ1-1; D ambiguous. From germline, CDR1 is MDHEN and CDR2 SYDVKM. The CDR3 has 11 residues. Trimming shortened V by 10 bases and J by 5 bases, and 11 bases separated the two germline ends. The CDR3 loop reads CATAVGTEAFF. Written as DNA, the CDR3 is TGTGCCACCGCTGTGGGAACTGAAGCTTTCTTT.

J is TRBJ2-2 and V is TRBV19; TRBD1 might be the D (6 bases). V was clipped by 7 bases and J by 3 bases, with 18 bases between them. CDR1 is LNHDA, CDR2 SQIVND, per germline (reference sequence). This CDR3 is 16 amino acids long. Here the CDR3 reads CASTPVPGHYTGELFF. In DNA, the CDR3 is TGTGCCAGTACCCCCGTCCCGGGACACTACACCGGGGAGCTGTTTTTT.

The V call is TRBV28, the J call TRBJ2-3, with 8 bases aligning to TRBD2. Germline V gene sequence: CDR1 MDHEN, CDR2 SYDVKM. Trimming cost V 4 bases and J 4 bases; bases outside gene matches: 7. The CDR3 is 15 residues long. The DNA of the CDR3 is TGTGCCAGCAGTTCGTACGGGAGGGCCTCAGATACGCAGTATTTT. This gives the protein CASSSYGRASDTQYF.

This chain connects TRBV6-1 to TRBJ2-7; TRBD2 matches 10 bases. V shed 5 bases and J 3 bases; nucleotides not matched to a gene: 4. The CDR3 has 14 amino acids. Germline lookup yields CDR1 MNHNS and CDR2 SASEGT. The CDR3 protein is CASSSGTSVYEQYF. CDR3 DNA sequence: TGTGCCAGCAGTAGCGGGACTAGCGTCTACGAGCAGTACTTC.

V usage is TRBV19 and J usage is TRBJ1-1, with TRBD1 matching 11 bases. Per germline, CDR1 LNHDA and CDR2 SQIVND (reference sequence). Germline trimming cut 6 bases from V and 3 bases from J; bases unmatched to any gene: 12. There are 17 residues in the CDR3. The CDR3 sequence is CASRDSPGQGDYTEAFF. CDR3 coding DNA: TGTGCCAGTAGGGACTCTCCGGGACAGGGGGATTACACTGAAGCTTTCTTT.

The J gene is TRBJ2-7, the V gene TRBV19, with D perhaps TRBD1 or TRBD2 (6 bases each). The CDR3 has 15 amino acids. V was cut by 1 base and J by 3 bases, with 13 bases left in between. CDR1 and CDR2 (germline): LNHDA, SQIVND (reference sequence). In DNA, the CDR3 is TGTGCCAGTAGTATAGCGGGGGCGGCCCACTACGAGCAGTACTTC. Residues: CASSIAGAAHYEQYF.

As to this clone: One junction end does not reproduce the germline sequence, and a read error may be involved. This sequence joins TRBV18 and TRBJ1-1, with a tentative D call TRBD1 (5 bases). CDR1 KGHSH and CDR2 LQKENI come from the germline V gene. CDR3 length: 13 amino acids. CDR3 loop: CASSPNRNTEAIF. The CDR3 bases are TGTGCCAGCTCACCGAACAGGAACACTGAAGCCATCTTT.

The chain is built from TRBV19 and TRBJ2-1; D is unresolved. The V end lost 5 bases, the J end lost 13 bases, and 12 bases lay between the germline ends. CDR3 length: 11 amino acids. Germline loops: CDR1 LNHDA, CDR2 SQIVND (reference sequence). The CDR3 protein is CASSSRMYQFF. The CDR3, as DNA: TGTGCCAGTAGTTCAAGGATGTATCAGTTCTTC.

The CDR3 here is CASSALSPAYEQYF. DNA of the CDR3: TGTGCCAGCAGCGCCTTAAGTCCAGCCTACGAGCAGTACTTC. The genes are TRBV7-8 and TRBJ2-7; D not certain. This CDR3 region has 14 residues. Trimming cost V 5 bases and J 2 bases, with 13 bases left between them. The germline gives CDR1 SGHVS, CDR2 FQNEAQ. Complete variable domain (other parts from reference TRBV7-8 and TRBJ2-7): GAGVSQSPRYKVAKRGQDVALRCDPISGHVSLFWYQQALGQGPEFLTYFQNEAQLDKSGLPSDRFFAERPEGSVSTLKIQRTQQEDSAVYLCASSALSPAYEQYFGPGTRLTVT.

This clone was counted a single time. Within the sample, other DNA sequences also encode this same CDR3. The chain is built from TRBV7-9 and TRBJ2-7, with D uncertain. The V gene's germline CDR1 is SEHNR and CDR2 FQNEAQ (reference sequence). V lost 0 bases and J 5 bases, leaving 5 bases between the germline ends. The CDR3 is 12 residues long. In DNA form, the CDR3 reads TGTGCCAGCAGCTTAGCGCTAGACGAGCAGTACTTC. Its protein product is CASSLALDEQYF.

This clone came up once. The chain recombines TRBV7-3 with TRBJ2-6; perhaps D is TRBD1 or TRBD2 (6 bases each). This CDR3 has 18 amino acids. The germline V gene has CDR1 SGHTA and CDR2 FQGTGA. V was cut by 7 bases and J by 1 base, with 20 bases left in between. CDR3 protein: CASKALGGSPSGANVLTF. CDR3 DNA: TGTGCCAGCAAGGCCCTGGGGGGCAGTCCGTCTGGGGCCAACGTCCTGACTTTC.

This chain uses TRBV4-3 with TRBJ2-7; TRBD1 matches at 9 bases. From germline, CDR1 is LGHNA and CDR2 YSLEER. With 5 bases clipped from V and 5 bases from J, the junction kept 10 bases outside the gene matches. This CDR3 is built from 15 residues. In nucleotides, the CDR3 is TGCGCCAGCAGCATTGGACAGGGGAATCGGAACGAGCAGTACTTC. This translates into CASSIGQGNRNEQYF.

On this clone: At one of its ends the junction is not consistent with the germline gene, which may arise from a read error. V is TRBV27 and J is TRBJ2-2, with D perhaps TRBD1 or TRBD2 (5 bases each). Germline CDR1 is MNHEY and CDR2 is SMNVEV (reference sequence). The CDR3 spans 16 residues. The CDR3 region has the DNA TGTACCAGCATATCGGGGTGGGGCGGAAACCCCGGGGAGCTGTTTTTT. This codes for CTSISGWGGNPGELFF.

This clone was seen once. The DNA for the CDR3 is TGTGCCAGCAGCTTGTCAACGCGACCCATCGCACCCTACGAGCAGTACTTC. This sequence encodes CASSLSTRPIAPYEQYF. The genes are TRBV5-6 and TRBJ2-7; no definite D call. V was trimmed by 1 base and J by 2 bases, leaving 19 bases between them. This CDR3 contains 17 residues. Germline V lookup: CDR1 SGHDT, CDR2 YYEEEE.